This is a list of T cell receptor beta chains from one sample in a study of blood T cells in healthy people across ages. TCRdb called the 5' RACE reads again in MiXCR, with one record for every CDR3 protein. The data show roughly 1,500,000 distinct CDR3 sequences, about 43% seen once. Sample: blood. The origin of the receptors is a woman in her late teens or twenties in good health. Each CDR3 is given with its conserved first and last residue. A D gene is named only where the DNA matches it firmly. Rows give clone size only sometimes, using once, few, many, or a class for an expanded clone.

abundance,j_gene,d_gene,v_gene,CDR3nt,CDR3aa
.,TRBJ2-7,TRBD2,TRBV24-1,TGTGCCACCAGTGAGAGTAGCGGGGGTTACTACGAGCAGTACTTC,CATSESSGGYYEQYF
once,TRBJ2-6,TRBD2,TRBV4-1,TGCGCCAGCAGCCTTAGCGGGGGTTGGGCCGGGGCCAACGTCCTGACTTTC,CASSLSGGWAGANVLTF
.,TRBJ2-2,TRBD2,TRBV15,TGTGCCACCAGCAGACCCCTGGGACTAGCAAACACCGGGGAGCTGTTTTTT,CATSRPLGLANTGELFF
.,TRBJ2-5,TRBD2,TRBV5-5,TGTGCCAGCAGCCGCGGGACTAGCGGGAACCAAGAGACCCAGTACTTC,CASSRGTSGNQETQYF
.,TRBJ2-1,TRBD2,TRBV7-9,TGTGCCAGCAGCTTAGTAGGGACTAGCCGGAATGAGCAGTTCTTC,CASSLVGTSRNEQFF
.,TRBJ1-2,.,TRBV28,TGTGCCAGCAGTTTATCCGTGTCCGGGACCCCCTATGGCTACACCTTC,CASSLSVSGTPYGYTF
.,TRBJ2-5,.,TRBV6-5,TGTGCCAGCAGTTACTGGGGAATGGGGGAGACCCAGTACTTC,CASSYWGMGETQYF
.,TRBJ2-1,.,TRBV20-1,TGCAGTGCTAGAGAATCGGCAGGGTTGGATGAGCAGTTCTTC,CSARESAGLDEQFF
.,TRBJ2-7,.,TRBV10-3,TGTGCCATCAGCCCAGGTATCGACGAGCAGTACTTC,CAISPGIDEQYF
few,TRBJ2-3,TRBD2,TRBV19,TGTGCCACTACTAGCGGGAGGGTCACAGATACGCAGTATTTT,CATTSGRVTDTQYF
many,TRBJ2-1,.,TRBV20-1,TGCAGTGCTGGGACTGATGAGCAGTTCTTC,CSAGTDEQFF
.,TRBJ2-2,TRBD1,TRBV4-1,TGCGCCAGCAGCCAACACACAGGGGGCCCCGGGGAGCTGTTTTTT,CASSQHTGGPGELFF
.,TRBJ1-5,.,TRBV10-3,TGTGCCATCAGTGAGTCGAAAGGGGTTGGGGGTCAGCCCCAGCATTTT,CAISESKGVGGQPQHF
many,TRBJ2-1,.,TRBV12-3/TRBV12-4,TGTGCCAGCACCTCAGCGTACGGCGCCGATGAGCAGTTCTTC,CASTSAYGADEQFF
few,TRBJ2-1,.,TRBV7-2,TGTGCCAGCAGGAAGGCACGAGAGCAGTTCTTC,CASRKAREQFF
many,TRBJ2-3,TRBD2,TRBV9,TGTGCCAGCAGCGTAGTGGAACTAGCGGGAGGAGATACGCAGTATTTT,CASSVVELAGGDTQYF
.,TRBJ2-1,TRBD2,TRBV7-9,TGTGCCAGCACCGGTGAGCGGGAGGGCTACAATGAGCAGTTCTTC,CASTGEREGYNEQFF
.,TRBJ2-7,.,TRBV20-1,TGCAGTGCTAGGGTCGCCGGGACTCCCACTGATGAGCAGTACTTC,CSARVAGTPTDEQYF
.,TRBJ1-1,.,TRBV29-1,TGCAGCGGTGAACGGAACACTGAAGCTTTCTTT,CSGERNTEAFF
few,TRBJ2-7,.,TRBV15,TGTGCCACCAGGGGGGCATACGAGCAGTACTTC,CATRGAYEQYF
many,TRBJ2-5,.,TRBV15,TGTGCCACCAGCCCGGGGGAAGAGACCCAGTACTTC,CATSPGEETQYF
.,TRBJ2-7,.,TRBV20-1,TGCAGTGCTAGAGATGCCAGGGGCGAGCAGTACTTC,CSARDARGEQYF
many,TRBJ1-2,.,TRBV4-1,TGCGCCAGCAGCCAAAGCTATGGCTACACCTTC,CASSQSYGYTF
few,TRBJ2-3,TRBD2,TRBV4-2,TGTGCCAGCAGCCAGGCGGGACTAGCGGGGGGGGAGCAGTATTTT,CASSQAGLAGGEQYF
.,TRBJ2-7,TRBD2,TRBV20-1,TGCAGTGCTAGACCCGGAGTAGCGGGCGCCTACGAGCAGTACTTC,CSARPGVAGAYEQYF
.,TRBJ2-5,TRBD1,TRBV5-6,TGTGCCAGCAGCTACTGGGGACAGAACCAAGAGACCCAGTACTTC,CASSYWGQNQETQYF
.,TRBJ2-1,TRBD2,TRBV7-2,TGTGCCAGCAGCTTCGCTAGCGGATACAATGAGCAGTTCTTC,CASSFASGYNEQFF
.,TRBJ2-6,.,TRBV6-5,TGTGCCAACAGCTGGTCTAGCTCTGGGGCCAACGTCCTGACTTTC,CANSWSSSGANVLTF
.,TRBJ1-4,.,TRBV2,TGTGCCAGGTCGTCGACCATGAGGGAAAAACTGTTTTTT,CARSSTMREKLFF
.,TRBJ2-7,TRBD2,TRBV27,TGTGCCAGCAGGCGTGGGGGGGATAGGAACGAGCAGTACTTC,CASRRGGDRNEQYF
few,TRBJ2-7,TRBD1,TRBV5-1,TGCGCCAGCAGCCCCCGGACAGGGGGCTTAGTTAAGTACTTC,CASSPRTGGLVKYF
.,TRBJ1-2,.,TRBV4-1,TGCGCCAGCAGCCAAGATAAGGGCCCTCAGGGCGGGAGCTATGGCTACACCTTC,CASSQDKGPQGGSYGYTF
few,TRBJ1-1,.,TRBV29-1,TGCAGCGCCGTGACGTCCATGAACACTGAAGCTTTCTTT,CSAVTSMNTEAFF
few,TRBJ1-2,TRBD1,TRBV28,TGTGCCACCGGGACAGGGATATGGAGCTACACCTTC,CATGTGIWSYTF
few,TRBJ2-3,.,TRBV20-1,TGCAGTGCTTCCCTGGGACTCCCGGGAGATACGCAGTATTTT,CSASLGLPGDTQYF
.,TRBJ2-3,TRBD2,TRBV10-3,TGTGCCATCAGTGCCCCCGGGACTAGACACACAGATACGCAGTATTTT,CAISAPGTRHTDTQYF
.,TRBJ2-3,TRBD2,TRBV5-1,TGCGCCAGCAGCTTGGCGTTTAGCGGGGGGACAGATACGCAGTATTTT,CASSLAFSGGTDTQYF
.,TRBJ1-4,TRBD1,TRBV20-1,TGCAGTGCTACCCGGGACAGGGGGGCAACTAATGAAAAACTGTTTTTT,CSATRDRGATNEKLFF
.,TRBJ2-5,TRBD1,TRBV15,TGTGCCACCAGCAGCTGGACAGGGGGCCTTGAAAGACAAGAGACCCAGTACTTC,CATSSWTGGLERQETQYF
.,TRBJ2-7,.,TRBV27,TGTGCCAGCAGTTTGAAACCCCCCGGTGGGGAGCAGTACTTC,CASSLKPPGGEQYF
.,TRBJ2-3,TRBD2,TRBV20-1,TGCAGTGCTAGTAGCGGGGAGGGGTCAGATACGCAGTATTTT,CSASSGEGSDTQYF
.,TRBJ2-7,.,TRBV10-3,TGTGCCATCGGATTACCCTCCAGTACCTACGAGCAGTACTTC,CAIGLPSSTYEQYF
few,TRBJ2-1,.,TRBV4-1,TGCGCCAGCAGCCAAGAGAACCCAGGGAAGTCCTACAATGAGCAGTTCTTC,CASSQENPGKSYNEQFF
few,TRBJ2-1,TRBD2,TRBV6-6,TGTGCCAGCAGTTCTTCCCTCAGGGCGGGAGCGAGGAATGAGCAGTTCTTC,CASSSSLRAGARNEQFF
few,TRBJ1-2,.,TRBV4-1,TGCGCCAGCAGCCAAAAACCAGTGGTTCAGTACTATGGCTACACCTTC,CASSQKPVVQYYGYTF
.,TRBJ2-7,TRBD1,TRBV7-8,TGTGCCAGCAGCTTAGGATGGGACAGTTCCTACGAGCAGTACTTC,CASSLGWDSSYEQYF
.,TRBJ2-7,.,TRBV7-2,TGTGCCAGCAGCTTAGGACAGAAACCCTACGAGCAGTACTTC,CASSLGQKPYEQYF
.,TRBJ2-1,.,TRBV3-1,TGTGCCAGCAGCCAGGACGAGGGTGGGTGGAATGAGCAGTTCTTC,CASSQDEGGWNEQFF
.,TRBJ2-2,.,TRBV2,TGTGCCAGCAGTGATAAATCATTGGGGACCGGGGAGCTGTTTTTT,CASSDKSLGTGELFF
many,TRBJ2-2,TRBD2,TRBV29-1,TGCAGCGTTGACAGCGGGAGGGCCACCGGGGAGCTGTTTTTT,CSVDSGRATGELFF
.,TRBJ2-1,TRBD2,TRBV11-3,TGTGCCAGCAGCTTAGGGACTAGCGGGGGGGTAGGCAATGAGCAGTTCTTC,CASSLGTSGGVGNEQFF
.,TRBJ2-5,.,TRBV2,TGTGCCAGCACGACGGCCCCTCGAGAGCAGTACTTC,CASTTAPREQYF
.,TRBJ2-1,TRBD2,TRBV24-1,TGTGCCACCAGTAAGCGGGGGGGGATATACAATGAGCAGTTCTTC,CATSKRGGIYNEQFF
few,TRBJ2-7,.,TRBV7-9,TGTGCCAGCAGCTTAGAGGGTCGAGTAGACGAGCAGTACTTC,CASSLEGRVDEQYF
.,TRBJ2-1,TRBD2,TRBV6-5,TGTGCCAGCAGCCCGCGGGGGTTCTACAATGAGCAGTTCTTC,CASSPRGFYNEQFF
few,TRBJ2-7,.,TRBV7-9,TGTGCCAGCAGCCCCCCTAGCCCCTGGGAGCAGTACTTC,CASSPPSPWEQYF
.,TRBJ1-2,.,TRBV4-1,TGCGCCAGCAGCCAAGATGGAGGGTCCCCTAACTATGGCTACACCTTC,CASSQDGGSPNYGYTF
.,TRBJ2-3,.,TRBV7-9,TGTGCCAGCAGCAAAAGTGGTAGCGCAACCACAGATACGCAGTATTTT,CASSKSGSATTDTQYF
few,TRBJ2-5,.,TRBV3-1,TGTGCCAGCAGCCAAGATAGCGGCCCCCGGGAGACCCAGTACTTC,CASSQDSGPRETQYF
.,TRBJ1-2,.,TRBV3-1,TGTGCCAGCAGCCAAGGGGGAAATGGCTACACCTTC,CASSQGGNGYTF